This T cell receptor beta chain originates from a study of blood T cells in healthy people across ages. Isolation of PBMCs gave at least 7 million cells per sample. This clonotype was picked up many times. This CDR3 contains 13 residues. Between the trimmed V and J ends, which lost 0 bases and 1 base, there was a span of 6 bases. CDR1 is DFQATT and CDR2 is SNEGSKA in the germline V gene (reference sequence). PCR was performed a second time for about 7 to 12 cycles using a sample-barcoded 5' primer and a J-beta primer mix. TCRdb re-analysed the 5' RACE reads in MiXCR, keeping a single row per CDR3 protein. The sample contains 1.6 million or so distinct CDR3 sequences, roughly a third of which appear only once.

The chain combines TRBV20-1 with TRBJ1-2; the D is unclear. Sequenced sample: blood. The TCR comes from a woman in her twenties or thirties in good health. The DNA for the CDR3 is TGCAGTGCTAGAGATCAAGTTAACTATGGCTACACCTTC. Translation: CSARDQVNYGYTF.